The entry below describes one T cell receptor (beta chain). This clone has only one observation. Its antigen remains undetermined. No base quality information exists; no much larger clone differs at one position. Trimming removed 6 bases from V and 4 bases from J; the gene matches leave 9 bases unexplained. CDR1 MNHNY and CDR2 SVGAGI were looked up in the germline V gene (reference sequence). Inclusive of the bounding cysteine and phenylalanine, the CDR3 is 15 residues long. Of the read, only the CDR3 DNA is kept; its 45 bases are in frame from base 1. The immunoSEQ Assay, a bias-controlled multiplex PCR, was used to amplify TCRbeta CDR3 regions from genomic DNA. Under the source paper's analysis protocol: The number of nucleated cells in each sample was estimated by amplification of reference gene primers within the assay. Sequence reads were collapsed and filtered to measure the absolute abundance of every unique TCRbeta CDR3 rearrangement. For each sample, productive Simpson clonality was calculated as the square root of Simpson's diversity index across productive rearrangements. TCRdb's version of the immuneACCESS table is confined to in-frame rearrangements and falls short of the full clone set. An unresolved V gene accounts for under half of the shortfall where checked; the remainder is of unknown origin. From that table come the V and J calls and clone size; the DNA was used to work out D and trimming. The sample table shows roughly 140,000 clones, and around four fifths are seen once. The ten largest make up about 3% of the sample.

These data come from a study of blood T cell repertoires in COVID-19 (dated by TCRdb to the early 2020s). With respect to the entire study: The collaborator samples originated in the United States, Italy and Spain and spanned the acute and convalescent phases of COVID-19. Nearly every sample came with metadata listing a de-identified subject ID, COVID-19 status, age in years and sex. The material from the prospective study consisted of cDNA or gDNA derived from T cells, B-cell-depleted T cells, or PBMCs. The dataset comprised deeply sampled blood TCRbeta repertoires from subjects exposed to, actively infected with, or recovered from COVID-19. Where available, HLA class I and class II types were obtained from metadata supplied by the sample provider rather than from assay-based typing. The samples were drawn from the first 160 participants of the ongoing ImmuneRACE study and from 1,254 subjects provided by 6 global collaborators. A freely available public database, intended as a resource for researchers studying the immune response to SARS-CoV-2, is where the repertoires were released.

The collaborating institutions used their own protocols to collect whole blood in K2EDTA tubes. For TCRbeta analysis, collaborators shipped samples as frozen whole blood, isolated PBMCs, or DNA extracted from either of those sample types. Study-level results and caveats: Clinical and demographic metadata were provided uncurated, with the amount varying by source and participant.

Input material: peripheral blood. The sequence was obtained from a middle-aged woman with active or convalescent COVID-19. This chain is built from TRBV6-6 and TRBJ1-2, with 9 central nucleotides matching TRBD1. The CDR3 has the sequence CASREPGQGSYGYTF. At the DNA level, the sequence is TGTGCCAGCAGAGAACCGGGACAGGGCTCCTATGGCTACACCTTC.